This record concerns one T cell receptor (beta chain) sequence. Its antigen is not yet known. One base away there is no much larger clone; base qualities are not given. The time point label of this sample denotes: baseline before first vaccination. Samples from vaccinated people were obtained from the UK trials COV001 and COV002, which included a single-blind randomized controlled phase 2/3 trial of AZD1222 (ChAdOx1 nCoV-19) in healthy adults. Trial participant PBMC samples were collected at day 0 and day 28 after the second dose for TCRbeta chain sequencing. This sample is part of a study of T cell responses to AZD1222 COVID-19 vaccine (dated by TCRdb to the early 2020s). The study in broad terms: AZD1222 recipients given second doses at about 4 weeks or at about 12 weeks were pooled, since spike-specific TCR depth and breadth were not found to differ between the two schedules. TCR sequencing covered roughly 230 trial participants: 200 to 210 given two doses of AZD1222 and some 25 given two doses of MenACWY control vaccine. Trial participants were enrolled into age subgroups of 18-55, 56-69 and 70-plus years, which contained approximately 150, 30 and 60 TCR-sequenced participants, respectively. What the research found in general, with its limitations: A significant rise in spike-specific TCR breadth and depth was observed after two AZD1222 doses relative to day 0 and relative to MenACWY recipients. Reportedly, almost half of the unique spike-specific TCRs recognized epitopes lying outside the regions that are mutated in the B.1.351 and B.1.1.7 variants. The vaccine-associated CD4 TCRs covered the entire spike protein, and the dominant responses fell in regions 160-218 and 743-854. Conclusions about previously exposed vaccinees are limited, since just a handful of AZD1222 recipients were seropositive for SARS-CoV-2 at baseline. In the small 56-69-year group, the increase in depth fell short of significance, most likely because of low power. Participants were mostly white British and included more females than males, and it was suggested by the authors that clonal diversity may have been underestimated. Because no day 14 peak-response samples were available, the repertoires could be characterized only after the peak T cell response.

The CDR3 starts with the cysteine, ends with the phenylalanine, and has 12 residues. Only the CDR3 part of the read is kept: 36 bases, read in frame from the first base. According to the germline V gene, CDR1 reads SNHLY and CDR2 reads FYNNEI. Trimming removed 4 bases from V and 3 bases from J, leaving 7 bases between the germline ends. The CDR3 regions of human TCRbeta chains were analyzed by immunosequencing. The paper's data handling went like this. TCRs in the repertoires were compared against a reference library of SARS-CoV-2-specific TCRs that had been generated with the MIRA antigen-specificity platform. Breadth meant the fraction of unique TCRs that were SARS-CoV-2-associated, whereas depth meant the fraction of total T cells that were SARS-CoV-2-associated. Each spike-specific TCR was assigned to its reactive spike region and to a CD4 or CD8 class using the MIRA data. Log10-transformed breadth and depth values were compared by one-way ANOVA with Sidak's multiple comparisons tests. The immuneACCESS repertoire file appears here via TCRdb, limited to in-frame rearrangements. These files lack a portion of the clones; in checked studies, under half of the deficit traces to unresolved V genes, and the cause of the others is not known. Clone size and V and J calls were adopted from that table, with D and trimming inferred from the DNA. Present in this sample are about 130,000 clones, 70% to 90% of which were seen just once. 1.9% of the sample lies in the top ten.

The sequence was obtained from an adult in good health. The chain couples TRBV2 to TRBJ2-7, with the D gene too uncertain to name. The sequencing here drew on peripheral blood, taken on day 0 of AZD1222 vaccination. The bases read TGTGCCAGCAGTGTAGGCCGCTACGAGCAGTACTTC. It codes for CASSVGRYEQYF.